This TCR beta chain originates from a study of T cell repertoires in cytomegalovirus infection. TCRdb redid the calling of the reads with MiXCR, one entry per CDR3 protein. The sample holds 300,000 to 400,000 distinct CDR3 sequences, 25% to 35% seen once. As to this clonotype: What it binds is not known.

V gave up 8 bases and J gave up 5 bases, with 12 bases separating them. The CDR3 consists of 12 residues. This chain links TRBV12-3 or TRBV12-4 with TRBJ1-2; D not resolved. This clonotype was sampled from a human donor in good health (CMV status not recorded). Some clones in this sample may be carry-over from other donors' samples. The sequenced sample was cultured PBMCs, obtained from culture after CMV antigen stimulation. The chain's CDR3 is CASRTGDYGYTF. The CDR3 DNA is TGTGCCAGCCGGACGGGCGATTATGGCTACACCTTC.